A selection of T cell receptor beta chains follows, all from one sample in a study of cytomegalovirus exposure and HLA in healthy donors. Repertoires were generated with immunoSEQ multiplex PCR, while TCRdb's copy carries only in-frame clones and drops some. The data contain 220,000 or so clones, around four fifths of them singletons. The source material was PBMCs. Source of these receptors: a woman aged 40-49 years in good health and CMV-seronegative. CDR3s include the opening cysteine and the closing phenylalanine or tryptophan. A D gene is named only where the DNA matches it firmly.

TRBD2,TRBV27,CASSSPGLAGFYNEQFF
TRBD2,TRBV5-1,CASSYGTSGTGSYNEQFF
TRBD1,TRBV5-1,CASSLGTGGEETQYF
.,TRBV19,CASTWGYGTEAFF
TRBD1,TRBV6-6,CASSYGGTGNQETQYF
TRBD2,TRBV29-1,CSVIGGGPPYEQYF
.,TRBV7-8,CASSLGAGVSSGNTIYF
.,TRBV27,CASSQSTDTQYF
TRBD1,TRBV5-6,CASSSTGQGRDNEQFF
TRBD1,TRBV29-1,CSVAGTGSEAFF
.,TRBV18,CASSPESRVNYGYTF
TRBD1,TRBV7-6,CASSLVTGEEGLDNEQFF
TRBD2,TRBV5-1,CASSPAGDPTETQYF
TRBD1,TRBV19,CASRTGRNTEAFF
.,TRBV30,CAWSVAGANYGYTF
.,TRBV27,CASSRRLSPDTQYF
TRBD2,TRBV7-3,CASSLSSGSYNEQFF
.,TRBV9,CASSVASMTGQETQYF
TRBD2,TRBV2,CASSERASGMFSYEQYF
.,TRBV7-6,CASSLVTPGIGQETQYF
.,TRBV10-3,CAISGREWYGYTF
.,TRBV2,CASSESGYGYTF
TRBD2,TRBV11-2,CASARLAGDGKSKNIQYF
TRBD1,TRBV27,CASSYQTGSSYEQYF
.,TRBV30,CAWSVSVGYTF
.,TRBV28,CASSLQRGYTF
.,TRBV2,CASSELRASNQPQHF
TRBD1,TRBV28,CASSLTGQGAGKLFF
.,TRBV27,CASSFTPYPFSYNEQFF
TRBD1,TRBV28,CASSSPGQGGVQPQHF
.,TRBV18,CASSPRGLQNEQYF
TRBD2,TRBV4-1,CASSLGLASYNEQFF
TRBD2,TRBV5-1,CASSLGLAGDEQFF
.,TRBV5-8,CASSPGGWDEQYF
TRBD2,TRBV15,CATSPQREGSFEQYF
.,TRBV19,CASSKGVRVDTQYF
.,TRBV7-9,CASRGLTNTGELFF
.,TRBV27,CASSLALTSPGYEQYF
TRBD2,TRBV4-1,CASSQVPLAGAYEQYF
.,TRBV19,CASSIGTRGLYEQYF
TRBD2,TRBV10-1,CASSEGLAGPYEQYF
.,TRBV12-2,CASRRLNRGNTEAFF